This TCR beta chain stems from a study of blood T cell repertoires in COVID-19. The overall study: COVID-19 samples, acute and convalescent, were from the United States, Italy and Spain. T cells, B-cell-depleted T cells, or PBMCs supplied cDNA or gDNA.

The V end was cut by 0 bases, the J end by 4 bases, with 10 bases between. The CDR3 contains 14 residues. Per germline, CDR1 SGDLS and CDR2 YYNGEE. Original analysis: Quantification of nucleated cells was approximated via reference gene primer amplification. TCRdb's copy holds only in-frame clones and misses some; the assay was immunoSEQ multiplex PCR. V and J calls plus clone size are reproduced from that table; the DNA served to infer D and trimming. This sample has some 350,000 clones; around 90% occur once, and the top ten carry less than 5.5%. Recruits, aged roughly 18 to 100 years, lived in 24 US areas.

The sequence came from a man between 25 and 39 years old who had recovered from COVID-19. Sequences were obtained from PBMCs or T cells enriched from blood (not recorded which). The rearrangement links TRBV9 to TRBJ2-5, with D possibly TRBD1 on 5 matching bases. As DNA, the CDR3 is TGTGCCAGCAGCGTAGGTGGGGCTACAGAGACCCAGTACTTC. Translated, it gives CASSVGGATETQYF.